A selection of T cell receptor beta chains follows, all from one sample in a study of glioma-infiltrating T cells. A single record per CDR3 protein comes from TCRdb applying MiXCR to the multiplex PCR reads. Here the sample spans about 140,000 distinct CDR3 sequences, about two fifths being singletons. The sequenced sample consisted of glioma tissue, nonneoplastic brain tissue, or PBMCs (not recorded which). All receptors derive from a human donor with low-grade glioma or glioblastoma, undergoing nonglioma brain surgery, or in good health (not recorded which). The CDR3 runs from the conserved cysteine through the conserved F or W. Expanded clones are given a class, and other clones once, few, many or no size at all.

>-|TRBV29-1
CSVPSRESSGSYEQFF
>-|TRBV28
CASSRAWNQPQHF
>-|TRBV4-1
CASRPGQGTYEQYF
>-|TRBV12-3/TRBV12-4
CASSLSSRGSYEQYF
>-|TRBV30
CAWTIEGQTIEQYF
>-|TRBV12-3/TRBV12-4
CASSGDRDSNQSQHF
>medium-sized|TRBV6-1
CASSSGTPSYNEQFF
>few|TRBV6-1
CASSGQLGTEAFF
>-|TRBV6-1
CASSPDLRGQPQHF
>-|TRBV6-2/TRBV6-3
CASSSLPGGAKRAIYF
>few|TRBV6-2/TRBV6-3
CASSAQGSSTEAFF